This passage covers 4 T cell receptor beta chains from one sample sequenced in a study of cytomegalovirus exposure and HLA in healthy donors. PCR employed 60 Vbeta and 13 Jbeta primers. The protocol was immunoSEQ multiplex PCR, while the TCRdb copy is restricted to in-frame clones and leaves out a portion. Seen here are roughly 130,000 clones, approximately 82% observed once, and the top ten hold approximately 3%. The sequenced sample was PBMCs. These receptors all come from a boy aged 2 to 10 in good health and CMV-seronegative.

The chain recombines TRBV7-2 with TRBJ1-4, with 8 bases identical to TRBD1. Germline CDR1 SGHTA, CDR2 FQGNSA. V lost 4 bases, J lost 5 bases, and 3 bases stayed unmatched. This CDR3 comprises 14 residues. CDR3 region: CASSSDRANEKLFF. The CDR3 DNA is TGTGCCAGCAGCTCGGACAGGGCCAATGAAAAACTGTTTTTT.

The chain uses TRBV6-1 and TRBJ1-3; D call uncertain. The CDR3 covers 15 residues. CDR1 and CDR2 (germline): MNHNS, SASEGT. The V and J ends lost 7 bases and 3 bases respectively, with 16 bases between them. The chain's CDR3 is CASTKDLFGGNTIYF. In DNA form, the CDR3 reads TGTGCCAGCACTAAAGACTTGTTTGGTGGAAACACCATATATTTT.

This clone was seen once. The CDR3 spells CASSAGSTGELFF. The CDR3 nucleotides are TGTGCCAGCAGCGCGGGGAGTACCGGGGAGCTGTTTTTT. The chain joins TRBV9 to TRBJ2-2; perhaps TRBD2 as D (5 bases). CDR1 is SGDLS, CDR2 YYNGEE, per germline. CDR3 size: 13 residues. Trimming took 3 bases from V and 5 from J, leaving 8 bases between them.

The J gene is TRBJ2-3, the V gene TRBV15; D may be TRBD2 (6 bases). Trimming left V 3 bases short and J 0 bases short, with 7 bases between. Germline V gene lookup returns CDR1 LNHNV and CDR2 YYDKDF (reference sequence). This CDR3 has 14 residues. CDR3 in amino acids: CATSSAGSTDTQYF. DNA for the CDR3: TGTGCCACCAGCAGCGCGGGAAGCACAGATACGCAGTATTTT.